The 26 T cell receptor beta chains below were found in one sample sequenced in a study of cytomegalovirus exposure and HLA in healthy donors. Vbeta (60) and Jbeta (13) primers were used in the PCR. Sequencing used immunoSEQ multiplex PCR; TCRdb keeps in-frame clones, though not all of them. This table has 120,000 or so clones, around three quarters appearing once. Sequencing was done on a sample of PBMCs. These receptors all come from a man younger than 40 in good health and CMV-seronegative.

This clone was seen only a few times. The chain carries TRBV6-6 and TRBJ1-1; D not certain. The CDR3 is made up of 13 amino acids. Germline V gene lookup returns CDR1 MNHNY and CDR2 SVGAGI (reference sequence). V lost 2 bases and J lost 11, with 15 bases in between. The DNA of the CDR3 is TGTGCCAGCAGTTACGAGGGCAGGCCGAGTGCTTTCTTT. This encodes CASSYEGRPSAFF.

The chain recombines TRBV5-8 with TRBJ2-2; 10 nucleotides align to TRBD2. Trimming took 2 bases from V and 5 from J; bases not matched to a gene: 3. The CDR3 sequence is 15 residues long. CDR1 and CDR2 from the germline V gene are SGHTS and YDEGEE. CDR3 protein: CASSFSGRRTGELFF. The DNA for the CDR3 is TGTGCCAGCAGCTTTAGCGGGAGGCGGACCGGGGAGCTGTTTTTT.

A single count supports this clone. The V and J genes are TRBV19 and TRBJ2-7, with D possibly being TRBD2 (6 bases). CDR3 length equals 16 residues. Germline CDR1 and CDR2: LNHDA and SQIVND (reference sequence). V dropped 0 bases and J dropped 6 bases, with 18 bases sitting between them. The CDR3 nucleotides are TGTGCCAGTAGTATAGACTGGTCCGGGAGTCCTGCCGAGCAGTACTTC. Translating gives CASSIDWSGSPAEQYF. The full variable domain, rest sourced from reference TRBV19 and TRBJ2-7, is DGGITQSPKYLFRKEGQNVTLSCEQNLNHDAMYWYRQDPGQGLRLIYYSQIVNDFQKGDIAEGYSVSREKKESFPLTVTSAQKNPTAFYLCASSIDWSGSPAEQYFGPGTRLTVT.

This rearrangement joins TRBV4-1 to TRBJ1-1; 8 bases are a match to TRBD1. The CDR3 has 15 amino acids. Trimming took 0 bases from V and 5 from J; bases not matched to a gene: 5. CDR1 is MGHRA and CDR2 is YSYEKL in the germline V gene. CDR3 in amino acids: CASSQEGQAGTEAFF. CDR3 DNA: TGCGCCAGCAGCCAAGAGGGACAGGCGGGGACTGAAGCTTTCTTT.

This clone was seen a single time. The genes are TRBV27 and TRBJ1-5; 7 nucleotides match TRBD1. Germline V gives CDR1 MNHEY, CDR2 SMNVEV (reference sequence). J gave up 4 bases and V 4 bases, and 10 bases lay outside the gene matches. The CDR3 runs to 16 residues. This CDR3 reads CASSSNAGGWNQPQHF. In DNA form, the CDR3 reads TGTGCCAGCAGTTCGAATGCAGGGGGTTGGAATCAGCCCCAGCATTTT.

Here the CDR3 DNA reads TGTGCCATCAGTGAGGCTCAGGGGGCTCGGGCTAATGAAAAACTGTTTTTT. As protein: CAISEAQGARANEKLFF. The chain uses TRBV10-3 and TRBJ1-4, with 8 bases that match TRBD1. Looked up from germline, CDR1 is ENHRY and CDR2 is SYGVKD. Trimming at V came to 2 bases and at J to 3 bases, leaving 8 bases not matched to a gene. The CDR3 contains 17 residues.

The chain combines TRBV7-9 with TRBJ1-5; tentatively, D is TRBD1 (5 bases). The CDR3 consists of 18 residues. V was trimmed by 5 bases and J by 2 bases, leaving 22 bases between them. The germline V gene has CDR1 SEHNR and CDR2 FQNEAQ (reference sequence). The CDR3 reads CASSQLKGLLGGNQPQHF. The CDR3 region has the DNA TGTGCCAGCAGCCAATTAAAGGGACTTCTAGGGGGCAATCAGCCCCAGCATTTT.

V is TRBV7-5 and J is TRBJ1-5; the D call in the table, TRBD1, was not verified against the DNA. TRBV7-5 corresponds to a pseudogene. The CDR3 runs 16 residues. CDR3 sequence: CARTPSTGPCNQPQHF. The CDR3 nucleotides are TGTGCCAGAACCCCTTCGACAGGGCCTTGCAATCAGCCCCAGCATTTT.

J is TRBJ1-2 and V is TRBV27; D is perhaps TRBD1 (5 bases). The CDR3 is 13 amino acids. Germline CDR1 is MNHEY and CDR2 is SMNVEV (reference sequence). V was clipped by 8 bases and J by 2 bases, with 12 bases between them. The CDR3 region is CASAKTVNYGYTF. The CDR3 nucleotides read TGTGCCAGCGCTAAGACAGTAAACTATGGCTACACCTTC.

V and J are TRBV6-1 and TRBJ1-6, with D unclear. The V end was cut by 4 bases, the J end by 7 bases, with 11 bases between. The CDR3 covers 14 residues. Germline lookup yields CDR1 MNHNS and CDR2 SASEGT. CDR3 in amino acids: CASSGRSFNSPLHF. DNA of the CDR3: TGTGCCAGCAGTGGTCGAAGCTTCAATTCACCCCTCCACTTT.

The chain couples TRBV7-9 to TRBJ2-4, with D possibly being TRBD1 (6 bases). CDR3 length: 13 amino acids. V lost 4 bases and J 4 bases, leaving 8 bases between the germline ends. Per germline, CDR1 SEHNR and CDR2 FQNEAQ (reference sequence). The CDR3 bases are TGTGCCAGCAGCTCCGACAGGAAAAACATTCAGTACTTC. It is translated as CASSSDRKNIQYF.

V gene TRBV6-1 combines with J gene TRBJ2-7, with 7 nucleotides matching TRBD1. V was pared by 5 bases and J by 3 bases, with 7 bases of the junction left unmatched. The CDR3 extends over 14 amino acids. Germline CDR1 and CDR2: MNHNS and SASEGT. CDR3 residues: CASSLGTEVYEQYF. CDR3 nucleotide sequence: TGTGCCAGCAGTTTAGGGACAGAGGTCTACGAGCAGTACTTC.

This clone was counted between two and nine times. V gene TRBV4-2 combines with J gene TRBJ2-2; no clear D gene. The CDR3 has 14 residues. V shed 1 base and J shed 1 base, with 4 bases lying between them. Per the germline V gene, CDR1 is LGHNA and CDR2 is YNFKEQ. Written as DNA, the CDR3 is TGTGCCAGCAGCCAAGGACAGAACACCGGGGAGCTGTTTTTT. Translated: CASSQGQNTGELFF.

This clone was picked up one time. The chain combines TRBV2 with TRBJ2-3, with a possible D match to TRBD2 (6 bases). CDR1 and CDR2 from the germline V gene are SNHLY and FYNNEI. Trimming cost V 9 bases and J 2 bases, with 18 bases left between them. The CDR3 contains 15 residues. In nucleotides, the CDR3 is TGTGCCAGTCTCGCATATCGGGACTTCACAGATACGCAGTATTTT. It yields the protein CASLAYRDFTDTQYF.

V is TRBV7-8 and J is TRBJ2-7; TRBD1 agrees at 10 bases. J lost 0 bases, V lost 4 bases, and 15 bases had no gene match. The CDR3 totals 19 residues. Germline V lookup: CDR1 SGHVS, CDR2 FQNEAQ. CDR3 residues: CASSSSRDRGPKSSYEQYF. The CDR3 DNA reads TGTGCCAGCAGCTCCTCCCGGGACAGGGGCCCAAAGAGCTCCTACGAGCAGTACTTC. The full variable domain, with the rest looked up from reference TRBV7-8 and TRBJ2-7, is GAGVSQSPRYKVAKRGQDVALRCDPISGHVSLFWYQQALGQGPEFLTYFQNEAQLDKSGLPSDRFFAERPEGSVSTLKIQRTQQEDSAVYLCASSSSRDRGPKSSYEQYFGPGTRLTVT.

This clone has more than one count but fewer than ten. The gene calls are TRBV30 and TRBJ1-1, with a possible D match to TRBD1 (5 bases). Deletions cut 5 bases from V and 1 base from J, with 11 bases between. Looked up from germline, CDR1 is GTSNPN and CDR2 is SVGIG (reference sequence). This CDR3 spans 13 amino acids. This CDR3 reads CAWSWRGNTEAFF. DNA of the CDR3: TGTGCCTGGTCCTGGAGGGGGAACACTGAAGCTTTCTTT.

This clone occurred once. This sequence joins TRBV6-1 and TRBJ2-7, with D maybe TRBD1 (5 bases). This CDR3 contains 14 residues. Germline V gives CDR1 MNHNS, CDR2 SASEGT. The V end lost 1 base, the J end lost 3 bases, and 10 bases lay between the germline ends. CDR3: CASSEGQLIYEQYF. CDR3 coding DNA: TGTGCCAGCAGTGAAGGACAGTTGATCTACGAGCAGTACTTC.

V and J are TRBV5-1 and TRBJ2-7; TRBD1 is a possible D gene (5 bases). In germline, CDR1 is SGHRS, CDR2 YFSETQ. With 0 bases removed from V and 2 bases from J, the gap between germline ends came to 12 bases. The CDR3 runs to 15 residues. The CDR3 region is CASSLEWTNAYEQYF. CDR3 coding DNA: TGCGCCAGCAGCTTGGAATGGACAAACGCCTACGAGCAGTACTTC.

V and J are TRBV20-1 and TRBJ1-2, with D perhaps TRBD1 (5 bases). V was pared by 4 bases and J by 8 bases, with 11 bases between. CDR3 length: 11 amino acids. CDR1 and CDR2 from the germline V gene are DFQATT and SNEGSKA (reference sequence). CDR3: CSAIGAGGYTF. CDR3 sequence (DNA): TGCAGTGCTATCGGGGCGGGGGGCTACACCTTC.

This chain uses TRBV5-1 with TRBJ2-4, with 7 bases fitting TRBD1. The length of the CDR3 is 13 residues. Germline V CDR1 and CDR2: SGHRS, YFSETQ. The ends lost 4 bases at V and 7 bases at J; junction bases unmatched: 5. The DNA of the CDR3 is TGCGCCAGCAGCAGAACAGGGGATAACATTCAGTACTTC. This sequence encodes CASSRTGDNIQYF.

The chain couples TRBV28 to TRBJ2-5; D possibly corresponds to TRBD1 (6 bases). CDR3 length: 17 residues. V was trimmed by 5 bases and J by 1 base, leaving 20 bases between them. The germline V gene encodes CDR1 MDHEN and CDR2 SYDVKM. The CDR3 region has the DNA TGTGCCAGCAGTCCTCCCATCCACAGGGTGGGCCAAGAGACCCAGTACTTC. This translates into CASSPPIHRVGQETQYF.

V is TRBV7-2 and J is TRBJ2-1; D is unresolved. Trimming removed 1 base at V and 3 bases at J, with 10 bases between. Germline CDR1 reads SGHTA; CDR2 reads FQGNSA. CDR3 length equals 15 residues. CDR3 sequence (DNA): TGTGCCAGCAGCTTAGTTAGACAAGGCTACAATGAGCAGTTCTTC. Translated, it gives CASSLVRQGYNEQFF.

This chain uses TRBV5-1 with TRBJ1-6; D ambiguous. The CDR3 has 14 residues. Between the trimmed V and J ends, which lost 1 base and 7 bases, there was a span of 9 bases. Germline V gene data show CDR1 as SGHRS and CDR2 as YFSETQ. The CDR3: CASSLLTENSPLHF. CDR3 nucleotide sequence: TGCGCCAGCAGCTTGTTAACCGAGAATTCACCCCTCCACTTT.

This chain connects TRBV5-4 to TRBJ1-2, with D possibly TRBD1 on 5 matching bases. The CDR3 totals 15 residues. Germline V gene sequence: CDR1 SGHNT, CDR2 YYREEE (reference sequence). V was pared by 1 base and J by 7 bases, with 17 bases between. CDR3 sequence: CASSLYGVGVGGYTF. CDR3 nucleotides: TGTGCCAGCAGCTTGTACGGAGTAGGGGTCGGTGGCTACACCTTC.

CDR3 coding DNA: TGTGCCAGCAGCGCGAGACAGGGGGCGAGTTCACCCCTCCACTTT. This sequence encodes CASSARQGASSPLHF. The V call is TRBV9, the J call TRBJ1-6; 10 nucleotides match TRBD1. CDR3 length: 15 residues. Unmatched junction bases numbered 6, after V lost 3 bases and J lost 9 bases. The germline V gene has CDR1 SGDLS and CDR2 YYNGEE. Full variable domain (rest looked up from reference TRBV9 and TRBJ1-6): DSGVTQTPKHLITATGQRVTLRCSPRSGDLSVYWYQQSLDQGLQFLIQYYNGEERAKGNILERFSAQQFPDLHSELNLSSLELGDSALYFCASSARQGASSPLHFGNGTRLTVT.

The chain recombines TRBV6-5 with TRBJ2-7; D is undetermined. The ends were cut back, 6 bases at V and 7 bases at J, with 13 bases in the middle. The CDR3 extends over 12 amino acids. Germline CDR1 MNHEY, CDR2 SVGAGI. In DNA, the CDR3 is TGTGCCAGCAGCCCCCCGACGGGTGAGCAGTACTTC. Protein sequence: CASSPPTGEQYF.